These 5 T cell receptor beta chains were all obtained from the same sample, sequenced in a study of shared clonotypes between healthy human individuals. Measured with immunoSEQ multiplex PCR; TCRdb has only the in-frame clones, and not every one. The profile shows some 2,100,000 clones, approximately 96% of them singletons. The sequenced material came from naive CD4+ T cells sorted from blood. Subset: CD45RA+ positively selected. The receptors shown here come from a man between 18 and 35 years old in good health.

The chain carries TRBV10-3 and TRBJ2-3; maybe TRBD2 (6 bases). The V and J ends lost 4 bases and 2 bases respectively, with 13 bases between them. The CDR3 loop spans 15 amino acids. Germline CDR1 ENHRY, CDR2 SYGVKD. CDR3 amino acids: CAISGTRTNTDTQYF. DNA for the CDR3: TGTGCCATCAGTGGGACCCGGACTAACACAGATACGCAGTATTTT.

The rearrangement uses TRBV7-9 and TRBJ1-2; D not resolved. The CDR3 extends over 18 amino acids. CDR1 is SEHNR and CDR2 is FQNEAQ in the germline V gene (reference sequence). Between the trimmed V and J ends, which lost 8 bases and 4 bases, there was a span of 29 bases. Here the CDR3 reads CASWYSGSQNGVRYGYTF. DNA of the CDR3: TGTGCCAGCTGGTACAGCGGGAGCCAAAATGGAGTGCGCTATGGCTACACCTTC. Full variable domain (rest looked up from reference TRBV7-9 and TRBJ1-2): DTGVSQNPRHKITKRGQNVTFRCDPISEHNRLYWYRQTLGQGPEFLTYFQNEAQLEKSRLLSDRFSAERPKGSFSTLEIQRTEQGDSAMYLCASWYSGSQNGVRYGYTFGSGTRLTVV.

The CDR3 nucleotides read TGTGCCAGTACGCCTGGCGGGAGGGCAGAGACCCAGTACTTC. This gives the protein CASTPGGRAETQYF. The gene calls are TRBV6-6 and TRBJ2-5, with TRBD2 matching over 9 bases. The CDR3 sequence is 14 residues long. V shed 9 bases and J 4 bases; nucleotides not matched to a gene: 9. Germline V CDR1 and CDR2: MNHNY, SVGAGI (reference sequence).

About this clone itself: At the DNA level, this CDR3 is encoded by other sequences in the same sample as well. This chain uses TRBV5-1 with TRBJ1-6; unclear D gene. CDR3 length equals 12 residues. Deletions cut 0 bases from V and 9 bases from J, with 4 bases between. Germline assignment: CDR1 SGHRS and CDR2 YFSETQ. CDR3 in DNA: TGCGCCAGCAGCTTGGATGGTTCACCCCTCCACTTT. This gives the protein CASSLDGSPLHF.

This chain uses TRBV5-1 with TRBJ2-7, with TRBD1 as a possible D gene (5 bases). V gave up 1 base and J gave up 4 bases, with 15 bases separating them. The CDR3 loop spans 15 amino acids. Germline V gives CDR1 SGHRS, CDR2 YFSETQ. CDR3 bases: TGCGCCAGCAGCTTGCGGCCAGGGCCGGAATACGAGCAGTACTTC. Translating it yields CASSLRPGPEYEQYF. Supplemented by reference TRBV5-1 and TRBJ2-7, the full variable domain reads KAGVTQTPRYLIKTRGQQVTLSCSPISGHRSVSWYQQTPGQGLQFLFEYFSETQRNKGNFPGRFSGRQFSNSRSEMNVSTLELGDSALYLCASSLRPGPEYEQYFGPGTRLTVT.